Below are 16 T cell receptor beta chains sequenced from a single sample in a study of T cell responses to AZD1222 COVID-19 vaccine. Here immunoSEQ multiplex PCR was the method, and the copy in TCRdb shows in-frame clones only, minus some. The sample lists approximately 190,000 clones; approximately 91% were seen once. The starting material was peripheral blood, obtained on day 0 of AZD1222 vaccination. The receptor set was obtained from an adult in good health.

This clone was seen only a few times. This chain links TRBV5-1 with TRBJ1-1; D unresolved. Germline lookup yields CDR1 SGHRS and CDR2 YFSETQ. V lost 8 bases to trimming and J lost 1 base, with 6 bases between them. The CDR3 is 11 amino acids. The CDR3 loop is CASQENTEAFF. The CDR3 nucleotides are TGCGCCAGTCAGGAGAACACTGAAGCTTTCTTT.

V is TRBV9 and J is TRBJ2-2; D possibly corresponds to TRBD1 (6 bases). The CDR3 consists of 17 residues. Looked up from germline, CDR1 is SGDLS and CDR2 is YYNGEE. With 6 bases removed from V and 4 bases from J, the gap between germline ends came to 22 bases. The chain's CDR3 is CASTPVGASRGTGELFF. The CDR3 DNA sequence: TGTGCCAGCACCCCCGTGGGGGCGTCCCGGGGCACCGGGGAGCTGTTTTTT. The entire variable domain, with the rest obtained from reference TRBV9 and TRBJ2-2, is as follows: DSGVTQTPKHLITATGQRVTLRCSPRSGDLSVYWYQQSLDQGLQFLIQYYNGEERAKGNILERFSAQQFPDLHSELNLSSLELGDSALYFCASTPVGASRGTGELFFGEGSRLTVL.

The chain has TRBV2 and TRBJ2-7; 7 bases map to TRBD1. V dropped 3 bases and J dropped 4; count of bases not matched to a gene: 6. The CDR3 runs to 14 residues. Germline CDR1 is SNHLY and CDR2 is FYNNEI. The CDR3 DNA sequence: TGTGCCAGCAGTGAGCAGGGACAGAGGTACGAGCAGTACTTC. Translation gives CASSEQGQRYEQYF.

This clone was seen once. V gene TRBV9 combines with J gene TRBJ1-5, with TRBD1 as a possible D gene (5 bases). Trimming took 3 bases from V and 3 from J, leaving 10 bases between them. The CDR3 spans 14 residues. The germline CDR1 and CDR2 sequences are SGDLS and YYNGEE. CDR3 sequence reads: CASSGSGLNQPQHF. Here the CDR3 DNA reads TGTGCCAGCAGCGGATCGGGGCTCAATCAGCCCCAGCATTTT.

The CDR3 DNA is TGCGCCAGCAGCCAAGATAACCCGGGAGGGAACACCGGGGAGCTGTTTTTT. This gives the protein CASSQDNPGGNTGELFF. V is TRBV4-1 and J is TRBJ2-2; 7 nucleotides agree with TRBD2. Germline CDR1 is MGHRA and CDR2 is YSYEKL. CDR3 size: 17 residues. Germline trimming cut 0 bases from V and 1 base from J; bases unmatched to any gene: 5.

The count of this clone is one. CDR3 region: CASSLFRGQGRSSYGYTF. The CDR3 DNA sequence: TGTGCCAGCAGCTTATTTCGTGGACAGGGAAGGAGTTCCTATGGCTACACCTTC. This chain uses TRBV7-9 with TRBJ1-2, with TRBD1 identical over 8 bases. This CDR3 region has 18 residues. Per the germline V gene, CDR1 is SEHNR and CDR2 is FQNEAQ (reference sequence). The trim removed 2 bases at V and 4 bases at J, leaving 15 bases unmatched.

The chain is built from TRBV27 and TRBJ1-2; a weak D match, TRBD1 (5 bases). This CDR3 region has 15 residues. The V end was cut by 5 bases, the J end by 4 bases, with 17 bases between. Germline V gene data show CDR1 as MNHEY and CDR2 as SMNVEV (reference sequence). This CDR3 reads CASSPLSDSFYGYTF. CDR3 in DNA: TGTGCCAGCAGTCCCCTCTCAGACAGTTTCTATGGCTACACCTTC.

V is TRBV7-2 and J is TRBJ2-7; D is undetermined. Per germline, CDR1 SGHTA and CDR2 FQGNSA. V lost 2 bases, J lost 1 base, and 12 bases lay in between. This CDR3 comprises 15 residues. The CDR3 DNA sequence: TGTGCCAGCAGCTTAAGGTCCTCTGGATCCTACGAGCAGTACTTC. Its translation: CASSLRSSGSYEQYF.

This chain joins TRBV27 and TRBJ1-2; possibly TRBD1 for D (5 bases). Germline CDR1 is MNHEY and CDR2 is SMNVEV (reference sequence). Trimming stripped 4 bases from V and 6 bases from J, with 12 bases between. The CDR3 is 13 amino acids. CDR3 DNA sequence: TGTGCCAGCAGTTCCCCCGGGACGAATGGCTACACCTTC. Translated, it gives CASSSPGTNGYTF.

The V call is TRBV7-3, the J call TRBJ1-5; 7 positions match TRBD1. V gave up 0 bases and J gave up 5 bases; unmatched junction bases: 4. Looked up from germline, CDR1 is SGHTA and CDR2 is FQGTGA. The CDR3 loop spans 15 amino acids. CDR3 sequence reads: CASSLTGRGDQPQHF. The DNA of the CDR3 is TGTGCCAGCAGCTTAACGGGCAGGGGGGATCAGCCCCAGCATTTT. The full variable domain, with the rest looked up from reference TRBV7-3 and TRBJ1-5, is GAGVSQTPSNKVTEKGKYVELRCDPISGHTALYWYRQSLGQGPEFLIYFQGTGAADDSGLPNDRFFAVRPEGSVSTLKIQRTERGDSAVYLCASSLTGRGDQPQHFGDGTRLSIL.

The rearrangement links TRBV28 to TRBJ2-7; 11 bases match TRBD2. The CDR3 has 14 residues. Per germline, CDR1 MDHEN and CDR2 SYDVKM. With 1 base clipped from V and 6 bases from J, the junction kept 2 bases outside the gene matches. DNA of the CDR3: TGTGCCAGCAGTTTATACGGGACTAGCGGCGAGCAGTACTTC. This encodes CASSLYGTSGEQYF.

The chain carries TRBV2 and TRBJ2-5, with D perhaps TRBD2 (7 bases). The V end lost 7 bases, the J end lost 5 bases, and 14 bases lay between the germline ends. CDR1 is SNHLY, CDR2 FYNNEI, per germline. The CDR3 length is 13 residues. CDR3 sequence (DNA): TGTGCCAGCAATCGGGGGGCTGGGGAGACCCAGTACTTC. This translates into CASNRGAGETQYF.

The table lists this clone with a count of one. The chain links TRBV11-2 to TRBJ2-2; 7 bases match TRBD2. CDR3 length: 17 amino acids. Per germline, CDR1 SGHAT and CDR2 FQNNGV. Germline trimming cut 1 base from V and 4 bases from J; bases unmatched to any gene: 9. The CDR3 bases are TGTGCCAGCAGCTTAGGGGGAGGGAGGGTCGGCACCGGGGAGCTGTTTTTT. Residues: CASSLGGGRVGTGELFF.

The chain combines TRBV29-1 with TRBJ2-7; 9 nucleotides align to TRBD1. CDR1 SQVTM and CDR2 ANQGSEA come from the germline V gene. Trimming at V came to 7 bases and at J to 1 base, leaving 5 bases not matched to a gene. This CDR3 spans 13 amino acids. CDR3 DNA sequence: TGCAGCGCAATGACAGGGGGATCCTACGAGCAGTACTTC. Translated, it gives CSAMTGGSYEQYF.

The chain couples TRBV27 to TRBJ1-4, with no clear D. The ends were cut back, 2 bases at V and 4 bases at J, with 20 bases in the middle. The germline V gene encodes CDR1 MNHEY and CDR2 SMNVEV (reference sequence). The CDR3 has 18 residues. The DNA of the CDR3 is TGTGCCAGCAGTTTACCTTCCTCGACACCCTGGGGTAATGAAAAACTGTTTTTT. Translation: CASSLPSSTPWGNEKLFF. Supplemented by reference TRBV27 and TRBJ1-4, the full variable domain reads EAQVTQNPRYLITVTGKKLTVTCSQNMNHEYMSWYRQDPGLGLRQIYYSMNVEVTDKGDVPEGYKVSRKEKRNFPLILESPSPNQTSLYFCASSLPSSTPWGNEKLFFGSGTQLSVL.

This clone has only one observation. The chain combines TRBV5-4 with TRBJ1-3; D not resolved. There are 12 residues in the CDR3. Trimming took 2 bases from V and 3 from J, leaving 3 bases between them. Germline lookup yields CDR1 SGHNT and CDR2 YYREEE (reference sequence). Here the CDR3 reads CASSFNGNTIYF. The CDR3 DNA reads TGTGCCAGCAGCTTTAATGGAAACACCATATATTTT.